This T cell receptor (beta chain) was sequenced during a study of T cells in tuberculosis. Whole-study context: Sequenced TCRs come from CD1B-GMM tetramer-binding T cells. Findings and limits, study-wide: Low-affinity CD1B-GMM tetramer-binding T cells may have been missed.

Germline loops: CDR1 SNHLY, CDR2 FYNNEI. The CDR3 totals 14 residues. The V gene lost 6 bases and the J gene lost 8 bases, with 17 bases spanning the gap. Sequencing was performed with immunoSEQ multiplex PCR; in TCRdb, only in-frame clones are kept and a portion is missing. Of 55,000 to 65,000 clones listed, 65% to 90% were seen once; the top ten hold around 13%. Sorting used thawed, overnight-rested PBMC stained with anti-CD3, a viability dye and GMM-loaded CD1B tetramer. The CD1B tetramers carried C32 glucose monomycolate purified from Rhodococcus equi. The gene calls are TRBV2 and TRBJ1-5; the D gene is possibly TRBD1 (6 bases). This clonotype was sampled from an adult woman with latent tuberculosis. Material: CD1b-GMM tetramer-negative cells sorted from PBMCs. The CDR3 DNA follows: TGTGCCAGCAGAAGGGAACAGGGAAGGGAGCCCCAGCATTTT. Translated: CASRREQGREPQHF.